The 5 T cell receptor beta chains in this list originate from one sample, sequenced in a study of spatial heterogeneity in lung cancer. Via MiXCR, TCRdb re-called the 5' RACE reads, giving one row per CDR3 protein. The sample contains 39,000 or so distinct CDR3 sequences, 3% to 3.5% of which appear only once. Sample time point: sample taken at primary tumor resection. Source: normal lung tissue next to the tumor, taken at surgery. The receptor source for this set is a male donor with early-stage non-small cell lung cancer.

This clonotype occurred many times. This chain links TRBV2 with TRBJ2-1, with D perhaps matching TRBD1 or TRBD2 (5 bases each). CDR3 length equals 13 residues. V was pared by 7 bases and J by 4 bases, with 11 bases between. From germline, CDR1 is SNHLY and CDR2 FYNNEI. The CDR3 reads CASTSGPYNEQFF. The CDR3 coding sequence is TGTGCCAGCACATCGGGGCCTTACAATGAGCAGTTCTTC.

This clonotype was seen many times. This sequence joins TRBV28 and TRBJ2-1; D ambiguous. The CDR3 is 13 amino acids. Per germline, CDR1 MDHEN and CDR2 SYDVKM. Trimming removed 7 bases from V and 1 base from J, with 8 bases in between. The CDR3 sequence is CASNGLSYNEQFF. CDR3 in DNA: TGTGCCAGCAATGGGCTGTCCTACAATGAGCAGTTCTTC.

This clonotype was counted at least ten times. The chain uses TRBV28 and TRBJ1-5; D is ambiguous. Trimming removed 4 bases at V and 3 bases at J, with 16 bases between. Germline CDR1 reads MDHEN; CDR2 reads SYDVKM. The CDR3 runs to 16 residues. Here the CDR3 reads CASSSGININNQPQHF. DNA for the CDR3: TGTGCCAGCAGTTCCGGGATCAACATCAACAATCAGCCCCAGCATTTT.

The table lists this clonotype with many counts. V gene TRBV7-8 combines with J gene TRBJ2-6; D is uncertain. CDR1 is SGHVS and CDR2 is FQNEAQ in the germline V gene. The CDR3 totals 17 residues. V dropped 1 base and J dropped 3 bases, with 13 bases sitting between them. The CDR3 nucleotides read TGTGCCAGCAGCTTAGTAGGGTCCCCTAGTGGGGCCAACGTCCTGACTTTC. This encodes CASSLVGSPSGANVLTF.

This clonotype was counted between two and nine times. This chain connects TRBV5-6 to TRBJ2-3; D gene ambiguous. This CDR3 is 13 amino acids long. Germline V lookup: CDR1 SGHDT, CDR2 YYEEEE. V was shortened by 0 bases and J by 4 bases, with 6 bases between the two germline ends. CDR3 DNA sequence: TGTGCCAGCAGCTTGGGGCGATCAGATACGCAGTATTTT. Protein product: CASSLGRSDTQYF.